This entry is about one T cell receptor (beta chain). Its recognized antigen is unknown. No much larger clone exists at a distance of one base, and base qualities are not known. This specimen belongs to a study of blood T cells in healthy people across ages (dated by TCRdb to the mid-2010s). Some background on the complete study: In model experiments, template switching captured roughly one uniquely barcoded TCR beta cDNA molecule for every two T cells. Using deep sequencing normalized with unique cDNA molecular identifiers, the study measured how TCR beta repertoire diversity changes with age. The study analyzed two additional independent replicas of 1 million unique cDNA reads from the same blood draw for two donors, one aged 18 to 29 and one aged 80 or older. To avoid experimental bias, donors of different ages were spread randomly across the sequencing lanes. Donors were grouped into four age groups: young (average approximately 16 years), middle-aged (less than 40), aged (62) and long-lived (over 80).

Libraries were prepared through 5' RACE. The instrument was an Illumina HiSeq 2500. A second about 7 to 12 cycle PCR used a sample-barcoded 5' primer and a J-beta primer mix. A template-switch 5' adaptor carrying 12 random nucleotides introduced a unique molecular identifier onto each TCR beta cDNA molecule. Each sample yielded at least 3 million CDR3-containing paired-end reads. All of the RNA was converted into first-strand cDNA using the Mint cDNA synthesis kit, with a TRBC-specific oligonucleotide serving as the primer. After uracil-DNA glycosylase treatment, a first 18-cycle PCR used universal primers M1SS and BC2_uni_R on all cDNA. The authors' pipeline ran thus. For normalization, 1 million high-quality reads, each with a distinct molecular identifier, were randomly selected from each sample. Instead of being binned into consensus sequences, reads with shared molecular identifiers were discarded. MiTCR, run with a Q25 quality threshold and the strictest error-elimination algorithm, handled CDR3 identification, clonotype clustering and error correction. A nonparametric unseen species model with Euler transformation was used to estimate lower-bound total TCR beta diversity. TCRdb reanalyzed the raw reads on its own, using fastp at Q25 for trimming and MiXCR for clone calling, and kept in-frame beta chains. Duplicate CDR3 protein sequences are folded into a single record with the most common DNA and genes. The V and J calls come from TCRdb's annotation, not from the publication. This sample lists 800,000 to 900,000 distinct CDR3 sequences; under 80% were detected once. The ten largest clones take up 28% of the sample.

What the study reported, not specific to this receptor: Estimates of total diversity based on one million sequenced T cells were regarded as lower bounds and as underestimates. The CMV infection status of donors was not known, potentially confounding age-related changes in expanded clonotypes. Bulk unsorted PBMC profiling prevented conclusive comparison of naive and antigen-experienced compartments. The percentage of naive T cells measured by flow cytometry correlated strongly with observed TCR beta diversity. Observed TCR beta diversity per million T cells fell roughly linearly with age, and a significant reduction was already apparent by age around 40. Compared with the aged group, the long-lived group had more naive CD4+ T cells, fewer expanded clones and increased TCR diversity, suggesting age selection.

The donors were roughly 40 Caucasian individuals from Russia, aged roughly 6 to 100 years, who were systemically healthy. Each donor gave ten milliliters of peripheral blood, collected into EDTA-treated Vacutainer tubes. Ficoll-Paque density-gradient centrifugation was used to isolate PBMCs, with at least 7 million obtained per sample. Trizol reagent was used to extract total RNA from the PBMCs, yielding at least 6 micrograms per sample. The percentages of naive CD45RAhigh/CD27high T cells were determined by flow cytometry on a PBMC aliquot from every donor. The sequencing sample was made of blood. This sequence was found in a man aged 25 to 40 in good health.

The CDR3 is CASSLRGRTNEQFF. The sequenced DNA is TGTGCCAGCAGTCTTCGAGGCCGAACAAATGAGCAGTTCTTC. The V and J segments used are TRBV28 and TRBJ2-1; the D gene lacks a confident call. The CDR3 starts with the cysteine, ends with the phenylalanine, and has 14 residues. Solely the CDR3 DNA is kept, with 42 bases framed from the first base. Deletion took 5 bases off V and 7 bases off J, with a span of 15 bases between the germline ends. For CDR1 and CDR2, the germline V gene lists MDHEN and SYDVKM.